This TCR beta chain appears in the sequencing data of a study of tumor-infiltrating lymphocytes in oesophageal squamous cell carcinoma. Details on this clonotype: Being one base from a much bigger clone, this may be a read error.

A single record per CDR3 protein comes from TCRdb applying MiXCR to the PCR reads. This sample yields just under 20,000 distinct CDR3 sequences, of which approximately 40% are seen a single time; less than 15% belongs to the top ten. The germline CDR1 and CDR2 sequences are MNHEY and SVGEGT. Trimming took 8 bases from V and 7 from J; bases not matched to a gene: 14. The CDR3 covers 15 residues. The origin of this receptor is a male donor with esophageal squamous cell carcinoma. The rearrangement joins TRBV6-2 or TRBV6-3 to TRBJ2-7, with 10 bases matching TRBD2. Specimen: normal esophageal tissue next to the tumor. Here the CDR3 reads CASSLRSGRANEQYF. The DNA for the CDR3 is TGTGCCAGCTCCCTTAGAAGCGGGAGGGCCAATGAGCAGTACTTC.